A selection of T cell receptor beta chains follows, all from one sample in a study of blood T cell repertoires in COVID-19. Sequencing was performed with immunoSEQ multiplex PCR; in TCRdb, only in-frame clones are kept and a portion is missing. The sample carries roughly 150,000 clones, 75% to 85% recorded once. The sample was peripheral blood. The source is a woman aged 50 to 60 with acute or convalescent COVID-19. CDR3s include the opening cysteine and the closing phenylalanine or tryptophan. The order of the fields is V gene, CDR3 protein.

v_gene: TRBV18; CDR3aa: CASSAGHQETQYF
v_gene: TRBV30; CDR3aa: CAWSNGQGYNEQFF
v_gene: TRBV30; CDR3aa: CAWSFGQGEKLFF
v_gene: TRBV29-1; CDR3aa: CSAERGNEQYF
v_gene: TRBV10-3; CDR3aa: CATSESGQGNSPLHF
v_gene: TRBV4-2; CDR3aa: CASSPNSLDRGETQYF
v_gene: TRBV4-1; CDR3aa: CASSQDFSSYNEQFF
v_gene: TRBV6-5; CDR3aa: CASRIAGTSYNEQFF
v_gene: TRBV5-6; CDR3aa: CASSLVELMTSWDTGELFF
v_gene: TRBV4-2; CDR3aa: CASSQEGGKLFF
v_gene: TRBV19; CDR3aa: CASSRGGSNEQFF